The 10 T cell receptor beta chains given below trace back to one sample, sequenced in a study of cytomegalovirus exposure and HLA in healthy donors. PCR amplification relied on 60 Vbeta primers (plus 13 Jbeta primers). Generated by immunoSEQ multiplex PCR, the TCRdb table keeps only in-frame clones and is missing some. This table has roughly 120,000 clones, around 81% appearing once. What was sequenced was PBMCs. The receptors shown here come from a woman aged 25 to 39 in good health and CMV-seronegative.

This clone occurred once. The chain links TRBV4-3 to TRBJ2-7; D ambiguous. CDR3 size: 13 residues. With 0 bases removed from V and 3 bases from J, the gap between germline ends came to 6 bases. CDR1 and CDR2 (germline): LGHNA, YSLEER. CDR3 sequence reads: CASSQDIIYEQYF. The CDR3 DNA follows: TGCGCCAGCAGCCAAGATATTATCTACGAGCAGTACTTC.

V gene TRBV28 combines with J gene TRBJ1-2, with TRBD1 matching over 10 bases. Germline loops: CDR1 MDHEN, CDR2 SYDVKM. The CDR3 runs 18 residues. The V segment lost 4 bases and the J segment 4 bases; nucleotides outside the gene matches: 15. The CDR3 coding sequence is TGTGCCAGCAGTTCACCGAGTCGGACAGGGGGAAGGGGCTATGGCTACACCTTC. This translates into CASSSPSRTGGRGYGYTF.

The CDR3 protein is CAWGRAGQETQYF. Written as DNA, the CDR3 is TGTGCCTGGGGGAGGGCGGGACAAGAGACCCAGTACTTC. J is TRBJ2-5 and V is TRBV30; TRBD2 matches 7 bases. V lost 5 bases to trimming and J lost 2 bases; unmatched junction nucleotides: 5. The CDR3 runs 13 residues. The germline V gene has CDR1 GTSNPN and CDR2 SVGIG (reference sequence).

This chain uses TRBV11-2 with TRBJ2-7, with D possibly TRBD2 on 6 matching bases. The germline gives CDR1 SGHAT, CDR2 FQNNGV. The V gene lost 5 bases and the J gene lost 6 bases, with 11 bases spanning the gap. CDR3 size: 12 residues. Here the CDR3 DNA reads TGTGCCAGCAGCCTCGGAGGGCGCGAGCAGTACTTC. Protein: CASSLGGREQYF.

The chain uses TRBV27 and TRBJ2-7, with TRBD2 identical over 14 bases. In germline, CDR1 is MNHEY, CDR2 SMNVEV (reference sequence). J was trimmed by 3 bases and V by 5 bases; bases with no gene match: 3. CDR3 length: 15 residues. The CDR3 loop is CASSGGLAGDYEQYF. The CDR3 DNA sequence: TGTGCCAGCAGTGGGGGACTAGCGGGAGACTACGAGCAGTACTTC.

This clone was seen a few times. The CDR3 protein is CASSQAPDRGASYNEQFF. The CDR3 DNA sequence: TGCGCCAGCAGCCAAGCCCCTGACAGGGGCGCGTCCTACAATGAGCAGTTCTTC. The genes are TRBV4-1 and TRBJ2-1; TRBD1 agrees at 8 bases. The V gene's germline CDR1 is MGHRA and CDR2 YSYEKL. V was pared by 1 base and J by 1 base, with 9 bases of the junction left unmatched. The CDR3 is made up of 18 amino acids.

This clone has a single count. V and J are TRBV5-1 and TRBJ2-7, with 8 bases lining up with TRBD2. The CDR3 length is 18 residues. After removal of 0 bases from V and 0 bases from J, the junction contained 11 bases not matched to a gene. From germline, CDR1 is SGHRS and CDR2 YFSETQ. CDR3: CASSLERELVPFSYEQYF. Written as DNA, the CDR3 is TGCGCCAGCAGCTTGGAGCGGGAGCTTGTCCCTTTCTCCTACGAGCAGTACTTC.

This clone was detected a few times. The chain recombines TRBV30 with TRBJ1-4, with 9 positions matching TRBD1. The CDR3 loop spans 13 amino acids. Losses at the gene ends were 5 bases for V and 5 bases for J; bases not matched to a gene: 3. Germline V gene sequence: CDR1 GTSNPN, CDR2 SVGIG (reference sequence). The CDR3 is CAWSTGGNEKLFF. The CDR3 DNA reads as TGTGCCTGGTCCACAGGGGGCAATGAAAAACTGTTTTTT.

The chain couples TRBV5-6 to TRBJ2-7, with D perhaps TRBD2 (5 bases). Germline CDR1 and CDR2: SGHDT and YYEEEE. Trimming stripped 4 bases from V and 3 bases from J, with 5 bases between. The CDR3 runs 11 residues. The CDR3 here is CASSRDYEQYF. In DNA, the CDR3 is TGTGCCAGCAGCCGGGACTACGAGCAGTACTTC.

The chain carries TRBV6-5 and TRBJ2-1, with D tentatively TRBD2 (6 bases). Germline V gene data show CDR1 as MNHEY and CDR2 as SVGAGI. Trimming cost V 2 bases and J 4 bases, with 12 bases left between them. CDR3 length equals 15 residues. CDR3 coding DNA: TGTGCCAGCAGTTACGGTAGCGGACGATACAATGAGCAGTTCTTC. Its protein product is CASSYGSGRYNEQFF.